This is a list of T cell receptor beta chains from one sample in a study of identical twins. TCRdb re-derived calls from the 5' RACE reads in MiXCR, one entry per CDR3 protein. The repertoire holds 200,000 to 250,000 distinct CDR3 sequences, approximately 8.3% seen once, with more than 1.5% in the top ten. Another study also made use of these data, one on yellow fever vaccine responses in identical twins.

Sequencing input: memory (CD45RO+) T cells sorted from blood. These receptors all come from a woman aged 18-30 years in good health. Each CDR3 is given with its conserved first and last residue. Each record gives: D gene, clone size, V gene, J gene, CDR3 DNA, CDR3 protein. The D gene is left open where the match is weak. Size values are once, few and many counts, or a class for expanded clones, and some rows have none.

d_call: NA; clone_size: NA; v_call: TRBV20-1; j_call: TRBJ1-2; cdr3_nt: TGCAGTGCTGGCGACAGTATCGCTAACTATGGCTACACCTTC; cdr3_aa: CSAGDSIANYGYTF
d_call: TRBD1; clone_size: NA; v_call: TRBV7-8; j_call: TRBJ1-6; cdr3_nt: TGTGCCAGCAGCTTCGGACAGGGGGAGGCTTCACCCCTCCACTTT; cdr3_aa: CASSFGQGEASPLHF
d_call: NA; clone_size: few; v_call: TRBV27; j_call: TRBJ2-5; cdr3_nt: TGTGCCAGCACTCAGGGCCCCGAGACCCAGTACTTC; cdr3_aa: CASTQGPETQYF
d_call: TRBD2; clone_size: few; v_call: TRBV6-2/TRBV6-3; j_call: TRBJ2-7; cdr3_nt: TGTGCCAGCAGACCCCGGACTAGCGGTACCTACGAGCAGTACTTC; cdr3_aa: CASRPRTSGTYEQYF
d_call: NA; clone_size: many; v_call: TRBV9; j_call: TRBJ2-7; cdr3_nt: TGTGCCAGCAGCCCACATAAACAGGGTCCCCACGAGCAGTACTTC; cdr3_aa: CASSPHKQGPHEQYF
d_call: NA; clone_size: few; v_call: TRBV6-4; j_call: TRBJ2-1; cdr3_nt: TGTGCCAGCAGTGGCGATAGCTCCTACAATGAGCAGTTCTTC; cdr3_aa: CASSGDSSYNEQFF
d_call: TRBD1; clone_size: many; v_call: TRBV5-6; j_call: TRBJ2-1; cdr3_nt: TGTGCCAGCAGCCGACAGGGGAAATCCGGGGCAGCCTACAATGAGCAGTTCTTC; cdr3_aa: CASSRQGKSGAAYNEQFF
d_call: TRBD1; clone_size: NA; v_call: TRBV29-1; j_call: TRBJ2-2; cdr3_nt: TGCAGCGTTGCACAGGGGGCAGGAGCCACCGGGGAGCTGTTTTTT; cdr3_aa: CSVAQGAGATGELFF
d_call: NA; clone_size: many; v_call: TRBV29-1; j_call: TRBJ2-2; cdr3_nt: TGCAGCGTTGATAGTTGGGGACTAGGGGGCTCCGGGGAGCTGTTTTTT; cdr3_aa: CSVDSWGLGGSGELFF
d_call: NA; clone_size: NA; v_call: TRBV4-2; j_call: TRBJ2-7; cdr3_nt: TGTGCCAGCAGCCAAGTCGCAACCTACGAGCAGTACTTC; cdr3_aa: CASSQVATYEQYF
d_call: NA; clone_size: many; v_call: TRBV6-6; j_call: TRBJ2-2; cdr3_nt: TGTGCCAGCAGGAAACAGGGTACCGGGGAGCTGTTTTTT; cdr3_aa: CASRKQGTGELFF
d_call: NA; clone_size: many; v_call: TRBV2; j_call: TRBJ2-1; cdr3_nt: TGTGCCAGCAGTGCTAGGGAGGCCAATGAGCAGTTCTTC; cdr3_aa: CASSAREANEQFF
d_call: NA; clone_size: few; v_call: TRBV5-1; j_call: TRBJ1-6; cdr3_nt: TGCGCCAGCAGCGAGCCGGGCTCCTTATCCCTCCACTTT; cdr3_aa: CASSEPGSLSLHF
d_call: NA; clone_size: many; v_call: TRBV12-3/TRBV12-4; j_call: TRBJ1-5; cdr3_nt: TGTGCCAGCAGTTTTTCAGGGGGCAATCAGCCCCAGCATTTT; cdr3_aa: CASSFSGGNQPQHF
d_call: NA; clone_size: many; v_call: TRBV28; j_call: TRBJ2-2; cdr3_nt: TGTGCCAGCAGTATAACAGGGAAAATCGGTTACACCGGGGAGCTGTTTTTT; cdr3_aa: CASSITGKIGYTGELFF
d_call: TRBD1; clone_size: few; v_call: TRBV2; j_call: TRBJ2-3; cdr3_nt: TGTGCCAGCAGTGAAGCGTACGCAGGGGGCGAAGATACGCAGTATTTT; cdr3_aa: CASSEAYAGGEDTQYF
d_call: NA; clone_size: NA; v_call: TRBV5-1; j_call: TRBJ1-2; cdr3_nt: TGCGCCAGCAGGATAGAAGAAAAAACGGGCTACACCTTC; cdr3_aa: CASRIEEKTGYTF
d_call: NA; clone_size: NA; v_call: TRBV12-3/TRBV12-4; j_call: TRBJ2-6; cdr3_nt: TGTGCCAGCACCCGTGCGCGGGCTGGGGCCAACGTCCTGACTTTC; cdr3_aa: CASTRARAGANVLTF
d_call: NA; clone_size: few; v_call: TRBV9; j_call: TRBJ1-4; cdr3_nt: TGTGCCAGCAGCGTAGACGGAACTAATGAAAAACTGTTTTTT; cdr3_aa: CASSVDGTNEKLFF
d_call: TRBD2; clone_size: many; v_call: TRBV5-1; j_call: TRBJ2-5; cdr3_nt: TGCGCCAGCAGCTTGGGGGGTAGCGGGCAAGAGACCCAGTACTTC; cdr3_aa: CASSLGGSGQETQYF
d_call: NA; clone_size: many; v_call: TRBV5-1; j_call: TRBJ1-1; cdr3_nt: TGCGCCAGCAGCCGGGAGGGGAAAGGCGACACTGAAGCTTTCTTT; cdr3_aa: CASSREGKGDTEAFF
d_call: TRBD1; clone_size: NA; v_call: TRBV2; j_call: TRBJ1-4; cdr3_nt: TGTGCCAGCAGCCTCAGGACAGGGTATAATGAAAAACTGTTTTTT; cdr3_aa: CASSLRTGYNEKLFF
d_call: NA; clone_size: many; v_call: TRBV30; j_call: TRBJ1-1; cdr3_nt: TGTGCCTGGAGTGTAGCCACGAACACTGAAGCTTTCTTT; cdr3_aa: CAWSVATNTEAFF
d_call: NA; clone_size: many; v_call: TRBV6-2/TRBV6-3; j_call: TRBJ2-3; cdr3_nt: TGTGCCAGCAGACAACTACCCACTTTTAGCACAGATACGCAGTATTTT; cdr3_aa: CASRQLPTFSTDTQYF
d_call: NA; clone_size: few; v_call: TRBV2; j_call: TRBJ1-6; cdr3_nt: TGTGCCAGCGGGGGGTATAATTCACCCCTCCACTTT; cdr3_aa: CASGGYNSPLHF
d_call: NA; clone_size: few; v_call: TRBV7-2; j_call: TRBJ2-7; cdr3_nt: TGTGCCAGCAGCTCCAGCAGGGCCTCCTACGAGCAGTACTTC; cdr3_aa: CASSSSRASYEQYF
d_call: NA; clone_size: NA; v_call: TRBV7-9; j_call: TRBJ2-1; cdr3_nt: TGTGCCAGCAGCACCGGGACCTACCACAATGAGCAGTTCTTC; cdr3_aa: CASSTGTYHNEQFF
d_call: TRBD1; clone_size: many; v_call: TRBV5-1; j_call: TRBJ2-1; cdr3_nt: TGCGCCAGCAGCATCAGACCGGGACAGGGGATTGACACGAATGAGCAGTTCTTC; cdr3_aa: CASSIRPGQGIDTNEQFF
d_call: NA; clone_size: few; v_call: TRBV6-2/TRBV6-3; j_call: TRBJ2-3; cdr3_nt: TGTGCCAGCAGTCCCTCGGTACGATCTAACGGCGATACGCAGTATTTT; cdr3_aa: CASSPSVRSNGDTQYF
d_call: TRBD2; clone_size: many; v_call: TRBV28; j_call: TRBJ2-7; cdr3_nt: TGTGCCAGCGGGATATCAGGACTAGCGGGAGAAACCCACGAGCAGTACTTC; cdr3_aa: CASGISGLAGETHEQYF
d_call: NA; clone_size: many; v_call: TRBV2; j_call: TRBJ2-2; cdr3_nt: TGTGCCAGCAGTGATCCCGGGACCGCGAACACCGGGGAGCTGTTTTTT; cdr3_aa: CASSDPGTANTGELFF
d_call: NA; clone_size: NA; v_call: TRBV2; j_call: TRBJ2-1; cdr3_nt: TGTGCCAGCAGTCGGACCCTTTTCGATGAGCAGTTCTTC; cdr3_aa: CASSRTLFDEQFF
d_call: TRBD1; clone_size: few; v_call: TRBV7-9; j_call: TRBJ2-5; cdr3_nt: TGTGCCAGCAGCTTAGGGGACAGGGATATTTGGCAAGAGACCCAGTACTTC; cdr3_aa: CASSLGDRDIWQETQYF
d_call: NA; clone_size: few; v_call: TRBV6-1; j_call: TRBJ1-1; cdr3_nt: TGTGCCAGCCTACCGGCAGGTACGACGCCGAAAGCTTTCTTT; cdr3_aa: CASLPAGTTPKAFF
d_call: NA; clone_size: NA; v_call: TRBV21-1; j_call: TRBJ2-7; cdr3_nt: TGTGCCAGCAGCTTGCCACGTAGGCGCTCCTACGAGCAGTACTTC; cdr3_aa: CASSLPRRRSYEQYF